Detailed here is one T cell receptor beta chain. Its target is unknown. With 4 bases removed from V and 0 bases from J, the gap between germline ends came to 20 bases. This CDR3 spans 18 amino acids. CDR1 and CDR2 from the germline V gene are SGHRS and YFSETQ. TCRdb re-called the reads through MiXCR, storing one row per CDR3 protein. The table records just over 8,500 distinct CDR3 sequences, 16% of them present only once. The data stem from a study of liver allograft versus peripheral blood T cells. Study at large: Peripheral blood of the recipients supplied T cell receptor repertoires that were compared with those in transplanted livers. Points from the study as a whole: Reported data describe T cell receptor repertoires within liver allografts as differing from those in peripheral blood.

The chain couples TRBV5-1 to TRBJ2-1; D might be TRBD2 (5 bases). The sequence came from a human patient who had a liver transplant. Some T cells may have come from the graft donor. CDR3 in amino acids: CASSTTGSGLGSYNEQFF. The DNA of the CDR3 is TGCGCCAGCAGCACCACGGGGTCGGGGTTAGGCTCCTACAATGAGCAGTTCTTC.